This passage covers 2 T cell receptor beta chains from one sample sequenced in a study of T cell responses to AZD1222 COVID-19 vaccine. Only in-frame clones appear in the TCRdb table, and some are missing; sequencing was by immunoSEQ multiplex PCR. The sample consists of approximately 140,000 clones, roughly nine tenths of them appearing once. Sequences were derived from peripheral blood, sampled on day 0 of AZD1222 vaccination. The source of these receptors is an adult in good health.

V usage is TRBV19 and J usage is TRBJ1-3, with 11 bases that match TRBD1. The trim removed 6 bases at V and 1 base at J, leaving 8 bases unmatched. Germline CDR1 and CDR2: LNHDA and SQIVND (reference sequence). CDR3 length: 17 residues. The CDR3 sequence: CASSLFGTGGSGNTIYF. As DNA, the CDR3 is TGTGCCAGTAGCCTATTCGGGACAGGGGGTTCTGGAAACACCATATATTTT.

The gene calls are TRBV5-1 and TRBJ2-7; TRBD1 matches 9 bases. CDR3 length: 11 residues. Trimming removed 3 bases from V and 12 bases from J; junction bases left unmatched: 4. Germline lookup yields CDR1 SGHRS and CDR2 YFSETQ. CDR3 bases: TGCGCCAGCAGCTGGGGACAGGGAATGTACTTC. Its translation: CASSWGQGMYF.